This passage covers 9 T cell receptor beta chains from one sample sequenced in a study of blood T cell repertoires in COVID-19 (dated by TCRdb to the early 2020s). Library prep was done by the immunoSEQ multiplex PCR assay. This immuneACCESS table, as held by TCRdb, lists in-frame sequences with V and J called but not all clones. Of the missing ones, under half trace to an unresolved V gene in checked studies; the others have no known cause. In this sample the table shows approximately 100,000 clones, 75% to 90% of which occur a single time. Around 11% of the sample lies in the top ten. Sequenced input: peripheral blood. The receptors here all came from a human donor in a cohort sampled during active COVID-19.

This clone was observed a handful of times. The chain uses TRBV7-3 and TRBJ2-7, with 12 bases lining up with TRBD2. V shed 2 bases and J 6 bases; nucleotides not matched to a gene: 2. This CDR3 has 14 amino acids. The germline V gene has CDR1 SGHTA and CDR2 FQGTGA. In DNA form, the CDR3 reads TGTGCCAGCAGCTTATCTAGCGGGGGGGCCGAGCAGTACTTC. Translated: CASSLSSGGAEQYF.

The chain combines TRBV6-5 with TRBJ2-5, with D uncertain. Germline V gene lookup returns CDR1 MNHEY and CDR2 SVGAGI. The CDR3 is 14 residues long. V lost 2 bases, J lost 2 bases, and 9 bases lay in between. CDR3 sequence (DNA): TGTGCCAGCAGTTACGGGCAGTTTCAAGAGACCCAGTACTTC. Its protein is CASSYGQFQETQYF.

The V gene is TRBV19, the J gene TRBJ1-2; 9 bases line up with TRBD1. V was clipped by 6 bases and J by 7 bases; unmatched bases: 9. The CDR3 loop spans 14 amino acids. The germline gives CDR1 LNHDA, CDR2 SQIVND (reference sequence). The CDR3 loop is CASSRTGAGSGYTF. DNA for the CDR3: TGTGCCAGTAGCAGGACAGGGGCAGGTAGTGGCTACACCTTC. The full variable domain, completed using reference TRBV19 and TRBJ1-2, is DGGITQSPKYLFRKEGQNVTLSCEQNLNHDAMYWYRQDPGQGLRLIYYSQIVNDFQKGDIAEGYSVSREKKESFPLTVTSAQKNPTAFYLCASSRTGAGSGYTFGSGTRLTVV.

The chain uses TRBV3-1 (or the pseudogene TRBV3-2) and TRBJ2-7; no clear D. The CDR3 extends over 16 amino acids. Per germline, CDR1 LGHDT and CDR2 YNNKEL (reference sequence). With 1 base removed from V and 0 bases from J, the gap between germline ends came to 13 bases. The CDR3 here is CASSQGPTGFSYEQYF. CDR3 DNA sequence: TGTGCCAGCAGCCAAGGACCGACGGGTTTCTCCTACGAGCAGTACTTC.

The chain employs TRBV19 and TRBJ2-5; 8 bases align to TRBD2. Trimming took 9 bases from V and 4 from J; bases not matched to a gene: 7. Per the germline V gene, CDR1 is LNHDA and CDR2 is SQIVND (reference sequence). This CDR3 region has 13 residues. The DNA for the CDR3 is TGTGCCAGCGGAGCGGGGGACGGAGAGACCCAGTACTTC. The encoded protein is CASGAGDGETQYF. The entire variable domain, with the rest obtained from reference TRBV19 and TRBJ2-5, is as follows: DGGITQSPKYLFRKEGQNVTLSCEQNLNHDAMYWYRQDPGQGLRLIYYSQIVNDFQKGDIAEGYSVSREKKESFPLTVTSAQKNPTAFYLCASGAGDGETQYFGPGTRLLVL.

This clone was seen only once. The chain employs TRBV2 and TRBJ1-1; no reliable D call. The V end was cut by 9 bases, the J end by 4 bases, with 12 bases between. Germline V gene data show CDR1 as SNHLY and CDR2 as FYNNEI. CDR3 length: 12 residues. CDR3 region: CARKTAPTEAFF. For the CDR3, the DNA is TGTGCCAGAAAAACAGCCCCCACTGAAGCTTTCTTT.

The rearrangement joins TRBV5-1 to TRBJ2-5, with D hard to call. V lost 0 bases, J lost 1 base, and 10 bases lay in between. CDR3 length equals 15 residues. Germline CDR1 and CDR2: SGHRS and YFSETQ. This CDR3 is CASSLALNSQETQYF. The CDR3, as DNA: TGCGCCAGCAGCTTGGCCCTCAACTCCCAAGAGACCCAGTACTTC.

The rearrangement joins TRBV9 to TRBJ2-1; D gene unclear. Germline-derived CDR1 and CDR2 are SGDLS and YYNGEE. V was pared by 1 base and J by 3 bases, with 5 bases between. This CDR3 has 13 amino acids. DNA for the CDR3: TGTGCCAGCAGCGTACTCAGCTACAATGAGCAGTTCTTC. Its translation: CASSVLSYNEQFF.

This clone came up once. The chain uses TRBV29-1 and TRBJ1-2, with unresolved D. The germline V gene encodes CDR1 SQVTM and CDR2 ANQGSEA. The V and J ends lost 3 bases and 4 bases respectively, with 12 bases between them. The CDR3 has 13 amino acids. The CDR3 here is CSVDSSGFYGYTF. In DNA, the CDR3 is TGCAGCGTTGATTCGTCGGGTTTCTATGGCTACACCTTC.